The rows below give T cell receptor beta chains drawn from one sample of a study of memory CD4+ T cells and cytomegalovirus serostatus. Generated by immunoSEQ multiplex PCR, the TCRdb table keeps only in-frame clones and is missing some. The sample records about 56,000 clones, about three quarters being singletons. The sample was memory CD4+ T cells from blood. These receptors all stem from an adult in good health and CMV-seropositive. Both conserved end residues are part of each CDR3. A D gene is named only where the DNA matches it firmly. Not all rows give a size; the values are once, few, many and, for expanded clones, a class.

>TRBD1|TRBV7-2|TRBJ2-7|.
CASLRDSSYEQYF
TGTGCCAGTCTCCGGGACAGCTCCTACGAGCAGTACTTC
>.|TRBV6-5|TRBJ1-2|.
CASIPGPLGGYTF
TGTGCCAGCATACCGGGCCCTCTGGGAGGCTACACCTTC
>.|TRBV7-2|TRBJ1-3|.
CASSQDSSGNTIYF
TGTGCCAGCAGCCAGGACAGCTCTGGAAACACCATATATTTT
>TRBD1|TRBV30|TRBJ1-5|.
CAWRGDRVDQPQHF
TGTGCCTGGAGGGGGGACAGGGTGGACCAGCCCCAGCATTTT
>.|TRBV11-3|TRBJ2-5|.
CASSLFSGTQETQYF
TGTGCCAGCAGCTTATTTTCAGGGACCCAAGAGACCCAGTACTTC
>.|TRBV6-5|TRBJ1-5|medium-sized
CASSRNRESNQPQHF
TGTGCCAGCAGCCGGAACAGGGAAAGCAATCAGCCCCAGCATTTT
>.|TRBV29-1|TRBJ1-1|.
CSVVKPESGEAFF
TGCAGCGTTGTGAAACCGGAAAGTGGTGAAGCTTTCTTT
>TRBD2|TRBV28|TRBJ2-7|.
CASSAGLAGEQYF
TGTGCCAGCAGTGCCGGACTAGCCGGCGAGCAGTACTTC
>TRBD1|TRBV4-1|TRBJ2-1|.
CASSQVKGTANNEQFF
TGCGCCAGCAGCCAGGTTAAAGGGACAGCCAACAATGAGCAGTTCTTC
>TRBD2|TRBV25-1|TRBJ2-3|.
CASSGFSGRAIDTQYF
TGTGCCAGCAGTGGATTTAGCGGGAGGGCCATAGATACGCAGTATTTT
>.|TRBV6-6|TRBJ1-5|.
CASTEISSNQPQHF
TGTGCCAGCACCGAGATTTCTAGCAATCAGCCCCAGCATTTT
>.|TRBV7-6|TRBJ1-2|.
CASSLDGFYGYTF
TGTGCCAGCAGCTTGGACGGGTTCTATGGCTACACCTTC
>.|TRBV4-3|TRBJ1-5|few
CASSLNWDIFNQPQHF
TGCGCCAGCAGCCTTAACTGGGACATCTTCAATCAGCCCCAGCATTTT
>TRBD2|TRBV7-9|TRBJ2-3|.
CASTWAGGPDTQYF
TGTGCCAGCACCTGGGCGGGAGGTCCAGATACGCAGTATTTT
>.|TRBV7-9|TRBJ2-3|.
CASSPAGTSFTDTQYF
TGTGCCAGCAGTCCCGCCGGGACTTCATTCACAGATACGCAGTATTTT
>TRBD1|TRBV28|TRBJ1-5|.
CASSYSRGPLNQPQHF
TGTGCCAGCAGTTACAGCAGGGGGCCCCTCAATCAGCCCCAGCATTTT
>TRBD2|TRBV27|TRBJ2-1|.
CASSLTGLAGRNEQFF
TGTGCCAGCAGTTTAACGGGACTAGCGGGTAGGAATGAGCAGTTCTTC
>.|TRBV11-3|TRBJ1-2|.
CASSLEGRGGYTF
TGTGCCAGCAGCTTAGAAGGCAGGGGTGGCTACACCTTC
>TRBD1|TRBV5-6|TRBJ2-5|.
CASSLGGQGQETQYF
TGTGCCAGCAGCTTGGGGGGACAGGGCCAAGAGACCCAGTACTTC
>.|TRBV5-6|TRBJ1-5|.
CASSLGRYQPQHF
TGTGCCAGCAGCTTGGGCCGGTATCAGCCCCAGCATTTT
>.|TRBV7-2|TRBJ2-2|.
CASSLVRTLSTGELFF
TGTGCCAGCAGCTTAGTAAGGACTCTCAGTACGGGGGAGCTGTTTTTT
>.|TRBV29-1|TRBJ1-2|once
CSVSPGGYTF
TGCAGCGTCTCCCCTGGGGGCTACACCTTC
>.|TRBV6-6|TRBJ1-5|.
CASSARVSNQPQHF
TGTGCCAGCAGCGCAAGGGTGAGCAATCAGCCCCAGCATTTT
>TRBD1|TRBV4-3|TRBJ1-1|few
CASSPDRGGYPEAFF
TGCGCCAGCAGCCCAGACAGGGGTGGTTACCCTGAAGCTTTCTTT
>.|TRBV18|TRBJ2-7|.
CASSPPKDRSNEQYF
TGTGCCAGCTCACCACCGAAAGACAGGTCCAACGAGCAGTACTTC
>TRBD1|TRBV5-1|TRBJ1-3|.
CASSPGTGGNTIYF
TGCGCCAGCAGCCCAGGGACAGGGGGAAACACCATATATTTT
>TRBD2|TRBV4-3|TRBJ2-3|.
CASSQEGPGAGGTDTQYF
TGCGCCAGCAGCCAAGAGGGCCCAGGAGCGGGAGGGACAGATACGCAGTATTTT
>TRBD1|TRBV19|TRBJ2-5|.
CASSRGQAPVRETQYF
TGTGCCAGTAGTAGAGGACAGGCCCCGGTTCGGGAGACCCAGTACTTC
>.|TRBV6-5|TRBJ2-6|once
CASSYISAGANVLTF
TGTGCCAGCAGTTACATCTCAGCTGGGGCCAACGTCCTGACTTTC
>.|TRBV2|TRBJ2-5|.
CASIGGRGETQYF
TGTGCCAGCATCGGAGGGCGTGGGGAGACCCAGTACTTC
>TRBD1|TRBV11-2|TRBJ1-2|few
CASSTYRTGSGGYTF
TGTGCCAGCAGCACCTACAGGACAGGGAGTGGTGGCTACACCTTC
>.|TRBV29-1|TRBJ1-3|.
CSVGLGHSGNTIYF
TGCAGCGTTGGCTTGGGGCATTCTGGAAACACCATATATTTT
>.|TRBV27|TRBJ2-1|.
CASSLRPGELNEQFF
TGTGCCAGCAGTTTAAGGCCGGGAGAGTTAAATGAGCAGTTCTTC
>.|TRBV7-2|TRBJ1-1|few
CASSLEGVVAFF
TGTGCCAGCAGCTTAGAGGGGGTCGTAGCTTTCTTT
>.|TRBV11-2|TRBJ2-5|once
CASSSDAQKTQYF
TGTGCCAGCAGCTCTGACGCGCAGAAGACCCAGTACTTC
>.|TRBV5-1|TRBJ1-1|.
CASSPTANTEAFF
TGCGCCAGCAGCCCGACCGCGAACACTGAAGCTTTCTTT
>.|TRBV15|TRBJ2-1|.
CATSRAGGGNEQFF
TGTGCCACCAGCAGAGCCGGTGGAGGCAATGAGCAGTTCTTC
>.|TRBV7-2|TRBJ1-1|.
CASSPTGPNTEAFF
TGTGCCAGCAGCCCGACAGGACCGAACACTGAAGCTTTCTTT
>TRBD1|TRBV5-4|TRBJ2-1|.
CASSSPYGTGGADEQFF
TGTGCCAGCAGCTCCCCTTACGGGACAGGCGGGGCGGATGAGCAGTTCTTC
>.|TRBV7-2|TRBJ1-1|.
CASSLGPKAFF
TGTGCCAGCAGCTTAGGTCCAAAAGCTTTCTTT
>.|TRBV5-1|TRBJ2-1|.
CASSQNTGSYNEQFF
TGCGCCAGCAGCCAAAACACGGGCTCCTACAATGAGCAGTTCTTC
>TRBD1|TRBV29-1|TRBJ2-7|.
CSVAGQGRGEQYF
TGCAGCGTTGCGGGACAGGGTCGGGGCGAGCAGTACTTC
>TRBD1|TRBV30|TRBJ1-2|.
CALTGGGSYGYTF
TGTGCCTTGACAGGGGGCGGAAGCTATGGCTACACCTTC
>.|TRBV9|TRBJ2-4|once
CASSVASQVGNIQYF
TGTGCCAGCAGCGTAGCTAGCCAAGTTGGGAACATTCAGTACTTC
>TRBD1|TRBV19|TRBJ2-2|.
CASNMGQSNGELFF
TGTGCCAGCAACATGGGACAGAGTAACGGGGAGCTGTTTTTT
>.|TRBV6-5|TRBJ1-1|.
CASKQTGSEAFF
TGTGCCAGCAAGCAAACAGGGTCTGAAGCTTTCTTT
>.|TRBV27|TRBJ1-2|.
CASSWQGPNYGYTF
TGTGCCAGCAGTTGGCAGGGCCCTAACTATGGCTACACCTTC
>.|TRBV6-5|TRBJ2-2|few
CASNSRTGELFF
TGTGCCAGCAATTCCCGCACCGGGGAGCTGTTTTTT
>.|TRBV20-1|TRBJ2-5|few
CSVREEETQYF
TGCAGTGTTCGAGAAGAAGAGACCCAGTACTTC
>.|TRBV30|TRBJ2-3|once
CAWSRGSDTQYF
TGTGCCTGGAGCCGGGGTTCGGATACGCAGTATTTT
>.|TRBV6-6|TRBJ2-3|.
CASRKSSSGTDTQYF
TGTGCCAGCAGAAAATCGAGTAGTGGAACAGATACGCAGTATTTT
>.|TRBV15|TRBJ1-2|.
CATSRESGANYGYTF
TGTGCCACCAGCAGAGAGTCCGGTGCTAACTATGGCTACACCTTC
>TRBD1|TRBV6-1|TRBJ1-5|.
CASSPDRDARQPQHF
TGTGCCAGCAGCCCCGACAGGGATGCTCGTCAGCCCCAGCATTTT
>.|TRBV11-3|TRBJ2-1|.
CASSLVARDEQFF
TGTGCCAGCAGCTTGGTAGCACGGGATGAGCAGTTCTTC
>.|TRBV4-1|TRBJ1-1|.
CASSQSWADTEAFF
TGCGCCAGCAGCCAATCCTGGGCGGACACTGAAGCTTTCTTT
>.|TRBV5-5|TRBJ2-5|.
CASSLVAVETQYF
TGTGCCAGCAGCTTGGTGGCAGTGGAGACCCAGTACTTC
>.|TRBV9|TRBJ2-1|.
CASSITGEQFF
TGTGCCAGCAGCATAACGGGTGAGCAGTTCTTC
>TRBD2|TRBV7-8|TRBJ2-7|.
CASSLGSGDYYEQYF
TGTGCCAGCAGCCTAGGTAGCGGGGATTACTACGAGCAGTACTTC
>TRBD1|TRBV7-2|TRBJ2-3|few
CASSLGDRPDTQYF
TGTGCCAGCAGCTTAGGGGACAGGCCAGATACGCAGTATTTT